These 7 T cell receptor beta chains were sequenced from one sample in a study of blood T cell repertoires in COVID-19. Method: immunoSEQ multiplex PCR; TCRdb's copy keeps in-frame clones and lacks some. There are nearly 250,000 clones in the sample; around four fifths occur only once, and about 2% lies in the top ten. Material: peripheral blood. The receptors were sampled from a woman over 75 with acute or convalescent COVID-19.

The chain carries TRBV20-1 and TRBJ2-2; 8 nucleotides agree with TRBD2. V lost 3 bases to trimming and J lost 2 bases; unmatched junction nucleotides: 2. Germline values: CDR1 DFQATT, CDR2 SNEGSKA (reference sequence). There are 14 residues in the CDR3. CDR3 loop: CSASRGGNTGELFF. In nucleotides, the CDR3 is TGCAGTGCTAGTCGGGGGGGAAACACCGGGGAGCTGTTTTTT.

The CDR3 coding sequence is TGTGCCAGCAGCTTAGTCGGGGGTTATAGCAATCAGCCCCAGCATTTT. Its protein product is CASSLVGGYSNQPQHF. The chain carries TRBV7-2 and TRBJ1-5; maybe TRBD1 (5 bases). This CDR3 has 16 residues. Trimming took off 1 base at V and 0 bases at J, with 10 bases between the two ends. Per the germline V gene, CDR1 is SGHTA and CDR2 is FQGNSA.

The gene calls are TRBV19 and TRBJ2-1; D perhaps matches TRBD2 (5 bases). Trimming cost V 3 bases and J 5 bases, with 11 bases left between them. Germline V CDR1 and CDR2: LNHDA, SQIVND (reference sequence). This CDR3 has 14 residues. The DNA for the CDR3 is TGTGCCAGTAGTATTTCGGCGACTAACAATGAGCAGTTCTTC. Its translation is CASSISATNNEQFF.

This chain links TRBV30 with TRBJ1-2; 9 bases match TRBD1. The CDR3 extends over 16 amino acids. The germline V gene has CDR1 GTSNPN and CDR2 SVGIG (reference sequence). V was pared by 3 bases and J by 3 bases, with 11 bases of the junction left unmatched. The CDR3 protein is CAWRGFPDRGYYGYTF. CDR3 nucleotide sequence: TGTGCCTGGAGGGGTTTCCCGGACAGGGGATACTATGGCTACACCTTC.

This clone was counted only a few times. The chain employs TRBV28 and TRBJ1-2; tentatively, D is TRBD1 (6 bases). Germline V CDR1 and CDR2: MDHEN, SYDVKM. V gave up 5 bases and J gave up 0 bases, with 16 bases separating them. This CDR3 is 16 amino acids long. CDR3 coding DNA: TGTGCCAGCAGTCCCCCGGGGGGCGTGTCTAACTATGGCTACACCTTC. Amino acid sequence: CASSPPGGVSNYGYTF.

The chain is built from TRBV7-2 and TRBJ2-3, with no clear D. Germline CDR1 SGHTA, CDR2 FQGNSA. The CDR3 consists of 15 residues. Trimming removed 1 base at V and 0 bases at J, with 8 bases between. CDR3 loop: CASSLELSSTDTQYF. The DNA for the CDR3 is TGTGCCAGCAGCTTAGAACTAAGTAGCACAGATACGCAGTATTTT. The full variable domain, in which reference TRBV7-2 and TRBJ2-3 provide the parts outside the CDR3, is GAGVSQSPSNKVTEKGKDVELRCDPISGHTALYWYRQSLGQGLEFLIYFQGNSAPDKSGLPSDRFSAERTGGSVSTLTIQRTQQEDSAVYLCASSLELSSTDTQYFGPGTRLTVL.

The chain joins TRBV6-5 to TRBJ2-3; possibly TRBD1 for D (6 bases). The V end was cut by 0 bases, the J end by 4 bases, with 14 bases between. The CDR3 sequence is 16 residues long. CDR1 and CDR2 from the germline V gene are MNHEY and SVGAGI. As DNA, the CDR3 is TGTGCCAGCAGTTACTCGCTTTACAGGGCGGCAGATACGCAGTATTTT. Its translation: CASSYSLYRAADTQYF.